One and the same sample provided the 27 T cell receptor beta chains below, sequenced in a study of identical twins. TCRdb reprocessed the 5' RACE reads via MiXCR and lists one record per CDR3 protein. The data hold 450,000 or so distinct CDR3 sequences, with more than 13% observed a single time. These data are also associated with another study on yellow fever vaccine responses in identical twins.

Material: CD4+ T cells sorted from blood. The receptors here all came from a woman aged 18-35 years in good health.

V is TRBV14 and J is TRBJ2-2, with 13 bases that match TRBD2. Trimming cost V 2 bases and J 4 bases; bases outside gene matches: 7. Per the germline V gene, CDR1 is SGHDN and CDR2 is FVKESK. The CDR3 length is 18 residues. Here the CDR3 reads CASSQPRLAGGFTGELFF. As DNA, the CDR3 is TGTGCCAGCAGCCAACCCCGACTAGCGGGAGGTTTCACCGGGGAGCTGTTTTTT.

This clonotype was seen at least ten times. The CDR3 nucleotides read TGCGCCAGCAGAGAGGCAGGGGCTGCCCTCAATCAGCCCCAGCATTTT. It encodes CASREAGAALNQPQHF. The rearrangement uses TRBV5-1 and TRBJ1-5; tentatively, D is TRBD1 (6 bases). CDR3 length: 16 residues. Germline CDR1 reads SGHRS; CDR2 reads YFSETQ. The ends were cut back, 5 bases at V and 3 bases at J, with 18 bases in the middle. Combining the CDR3 with reference TRBV5-1 and TRBJ1-5 gives the whole variable domain KAGVTQTPRYLIKTRGQQVTLSCSPISGHRSVSWYQQTPGQGLQFLFEYFSETQRNKGNFPGRFSGRQFSNSRSEMNVSTLELGDSALYLCASREAGAALNQPQHFGDGTRLSIL.

This clonotype was found a few times. CDR3 DNA sequence: TGCAGTGCTACAGGGGAATCTGGAAACACCATATATTTT. Translating it yields CSATGESGNTIYF. The rearrangement joins TRBV20-1 to TRBJ1-3; D perhaps matches TRBD1 (6 bases). The germline CDR1 and CDR2 sequences are DFQATT and SNEGSKA (reference sequence). Trimming took off 4 bases at V and 1 base at J, with 8 bases between the two ends. CDR3 length: 13 amino acids.

This clonotype was observed a handful of times. V gene TRBV3-1 combines with J gene TRBJ2-2; the match to TRBD1 covers 7 bases. Germline values: CDR1 LGHDT, CDR2 YNNKEL (reference sequence). Trimming cost V 7 bases and J 6 bases; bases outside gene matches: 8. There are 14 residues in the CDR3. CDR3 DNA: TGTGCCAGCACCCGATCGACAGGGCCCGGGGAGCTGTTTTTT. It yields the protein CASTRSTGPGELFF.

There are a few counts of this clonotype. The V gene is TRBV4-3, the J gene TRBJ1-2; a possible D gene is TRBD1 (5 bases). This CDR3 has 15 residues. Germline lookup yields CDR1 LGHNA and CDR2 YSLEER. V was cut by 3 bases and J by 8 bases, with 19 bases left in between. This chain's CDR3 is CASSQTTSGPGGYTF. The CDR3 nucleotides read TGCGCCAGCAGCCAGACAACCTCAGGGCCGGGGGGCTACACCTTC.

This clonotype has at least ten counts. This rearrangement joins TRBV29-1 to TRBJ2-1; D is unclear. V dropped 4 bases and J dropped 6 bases, with 10 bases sitting between them. The CDR3 covers 12 residues. Germline assignment: CDR1 SQVTM and CDR2 ANQGSEA. Written as DNA, the CDR3 is TGCAGCGTTGCTCTGGGCGGCAATGAGCAGTTCTTC. It encodes CSVALGGNEQFF.

This clonotype was observed a handful of times. The rearrangement uses TRBV12-3 or TRBV12-4 and TRBJ2-5; D remains ambiguous. Deletions cut 6 bases from V and 2 bases from J, with 19 bases between. This CDR3 contains 16 residues. The CDR3 DNA follows: TGTGCCAGCAGGTCGGAGCTGGGGTCAGAGCAAGAGACCCAGTACTTC. Translated, it gives CASRSELGSEQETQYF.

The chain employs TRBV6-5 and TRBJ2-5, with 11 positions matching TRBD1. The CDR3 consists of 16 residues. V shed 4 bases, J shed 2 bases, and the junction held 6 bases outside the gene matches. Germline values: CDR1 MNHEY, CDR2 SVGAGI. Here the CDR3 DNA reads TGTGCCAGCAGTTTCCCGGACAGGGGGCATCAAGAGACCCAGTACTTC. Translated: CASSFPDRGHQETQYF.

This rearrangement joins TRBV6-2 or TRBV6-3 to TRBJ2-7; D unresolved. Per the germline V gene, CDR1 is MNHEY and CDR2 is SVGEGT. With 6 bases removed from V and 1 base from J, the gap between germline ends came to 10 bases. This CDR3 is built from 13 residues. This chain's CDR3 is CASRTATSYEQYF. The CDR3 region has the DNA TGTGCCAGCAGGACGGCGACGTCCTACGAGCAGTACTTC.

This clonotype was seen only a few times. The chain couples TRBV3-1 to TRBJ2-1; 8 bases are shared with TRBD2. This CDR3 is built from 16 residues. The germline gives CDR1 LGHDT, CDR2 YNNKEL (reference sequence). With 4 bases clipped from V and 9 bases from J, the junction kept 14 bases outside the gene matches. DNA of the CDR3: TGTGCCAGCAGCCCGACCGGACTAGCCGCCAGGGGTGAGCAGTTCTTC. It is translated as CASSPTGLAARGEQFF.

This clonotype has a count of ten or more. The rearrangement joins TRBV7-9 to TRBJ1-2; the D gene is possibly TRBD1 (6 bases). V lost 6 bases and J 9 bases, leaving 14 bases between the germline ends. CDR1 is SEHNR and CDR2 is FQNEAQ in the germline V gene (reference sequence). The CDR3 covers 12 residues. The CDR3 is CASSPVDRSYTF. DNA for the CDR3: TGTGCCAGCAGTCCCGTTGACAGGAGCTACACCTTC.

There are a few counts of this clonotype. The chain uses TRBV6-1 and TRBJ1-4, with D unresolved. V was clipped by 7 bases and J by 11 bases, with 17 bases between them. This CDR3 has 13 amino acids. CDR1 is MNHNS and CDR2 is SASEGT in the germline V gene. This CDR3 is CASIETMGKKLFF. DNA of the CDR3: TGTGCCAGCATTGAGACGATGGGGAAGAAACTGTTTTTT.

This chain connects TRBV7-9 to TRBJ2-4; D might be TRBD1 or TRBD2, each matching 5 bases. There are 12 residues in the CDR3. Germline lookup yields CDR1 SEHNR and CDR2 FQNEAQ (reference sequence). With 11 bases removed from V and 7 bases from J, the gap between germline ends came to 15 bases. The DNA for the CDR3 is TGTGCCGGAGGACAAGGGGCGAACATTCAGTACTTC. Its protein product is CAGGQGANIQYF.

This clonotype was counted only a few times. The genes are TRBV15 and TRBJ2-3; no reliable D call. V lost 3 bases, J lost 2 bases, and 18 bases lay in between. The CDR3 runs 17 residues. The germline CDR1 and CDR2 sequences are LNHNV and YYDKDF (reference sequence). The CDR3 nucleotides read TGTGCCACCAGCAGGTCTGGTGAGACAAGCTTCACAGATACGCAGTATTTT. Translation gives CATSRSGETSFTDTQYF.

J is TRBJ2-5 and V is TRBV14; TRBD1 matches 7 bases. The CDR3 is made up of 16 amino acids. Losses at the gene ends were 3 bases for V and 8 bases for J; bases not matched to a gene: 15. CDR1 is SGHDN and CDR2 is FVKESK in the germline V gene. CDR3 nucleotide sequence: TGTGCCAGCAGCCACGCCTTCGGGACAGCCGAAGGTACCCAGTACTTC. Its translation: CASSHAFGTAEGTQYF.

V gene TRBV19 combines with J gene TRBJ2-7, with 9 bases fitting TRBD1. CDR1 and CDR2 from the germline V gene are LNHDA and SQIVND (reference sequence). Unmatched junction bases numbered 6, after V lost 4 bases and J lost 2 bases. The CDR3 loop spans 15 amino acids. The CDR3 region has the DNA TGTGCCAGTAGTACAGCCACAGGGGGCCCCTACGAGCAGTACTTC. This codes for CASSTATGGPYEQYF.

This clonotype was counted at least ten times. J is TRBJ2-1 and V is TRBV5-1; no definite D call. Looked up from germline, CDR1 is SGHRS and CDR2 is YFSETQ. The V and J ends lost 2 bases and 0 bases respectively, with 6 bases between them. The CDR3 contains 14 residues. The CDR3 DNA reads TGCGCCAGCAGCTTCTTGAGCTCCTACAATGAGCAGTTCTTC. Its translation is CASSFLSSYNEQFF.

The V and J genes are TRBV3-1 and TRBJ2-1; TRBD1 matches at 7 bases. After removal of 2 bases from V and 6 bases from J, the junction contained 1 base not matched to a gene. Germline CDR1 reads LGHDT; CDR2 reads YNNKEL (reference sequence). The CDR3 consists of 13 residues. This CDR3 is CASSQSGGNEQFF. CDR3 sequence (DNA): TGTGCCAGCAGCCAATCAGGGGGCAATGAGCAGTTCTTC.

The rearrangement uses TRBV18 and TRBJ2-3; 9 bases are shared with TRBD2. This CDR3 comprises 16 residues. With V trimmed by 3 bases and J by 2 bases, 6 bases remained unmatched. CDR1 is KGHSH, CDR2 LQKENI, per germline. The CDR3 here is CASSPARGGVTDTQYF. The CDR3 nucleotides read TGTGCCAGCTCACCCGCGCGCGGGGGGGTCACAGATACGCAGTATTTT.

The chain combines TRBV20-1 with TRBJ2-5, with a weak D call TRBD2 (5 bases). The length of the CDR3 is 13 residues. Trimming pared 4 bases from V and 5 bases from J, leaving 14 bases between. Germline V lookup: CDR1 DFQATT, CDR2 SNEGSKA (reference sequence). The CDR3 region is CSATGISRETQYF. The CDR3 bases are TGCAGTGCTACCGGGATTAGCCGGGAGACCCAGTACTTC.

The rearrangement links TRBV6-5 to TRBJ2-7, with 7 positions matching TRBD1. The V segment lost 5 bases and the J segment 2 bases; nucleotides outside the gene matches: 9. The CDR3 spans 15 residues. CDR1 is MNHEY, CDR2 SVGAGI, per germline. CDR3 DNA: TGTGCCAGCAGTGACCCGAGACAGGGCACCTACGAGCAGTACTTC. It yields the protein CASSDPRQGTYEQYF.

This clonotype was counted only a few times. The J gene is TRBJ2-5, the V gene TRBV20-1, with 14 bases matching TRBD2. With 5 bases clipped from V and 5 bases from J, the junction kept 4 bases outside the gene matches. This CDR3 spans 14 amino acids. Germline V lookup: CDR1 DFQATT, CDR2 SNEGSKA (reference sequence). CDR3 DNA sequence: TGCAGTGCTTGGACTAGCGGGGGGCGGGAGACCCAGTACTTC. This encodes CSAWTSGGRETQYF.

A few counts support this clonotype. The chain carries TRBV6-1 and TRBJ2-4; 7 nucleotides agree with TRBD2. V lost 6 bases and J lost 0; bases outside the gene matches: 5. Per the germline V gene, CDR1 is MNHNS and CDR2 is SASEGT. This CDR3 spans 15 amino acids. CDR3 nucleotide sequence: TGTGCCAGCAGGGGCGGGAGATTAGCCAAAAACATTCAGTACTTC. Translating gives CASRGGRLAKNIQYF.

This clonotype was recorded a few times. The chain employs TRBV20-1 and TRBJ2-6; D unresolved. The CDR3 length is 14 residues. Germline V CDR1 and CDR2: DFQATT, SNEGSKA (reference sequence). The V end was cut by 1 base, the J end by 1 base, with 5 bases between. The CDR3 protein is CSARGVSGANVLTF. The CDR3 DNA follows: TGCAGTGCTAGAGGTGTATCTGGGGCCAACGTCCTGACTTTC.

This rearrangement joins TRBV7-9 to TRBJ1-2, with a weak D call TRBD1 (5 bases). From germline, CDR1 is SEHNR and CDR2 FQNEAQ (reference sequence). The CDR3 totals 15 residues. V lost 4 bases and J lost 4, with 16 bases in between. The CDR3 here is CASSSPRDGAYGYTF. As DNA, the CDR3 is TGTGCCAGCAGCTCCCCCCGGGACGGGGCCTATGGCTACACCTTC.

In its sample, this clonotype was seen a few times. V gene TRBV6-1 combines with J gene TRBJ1-5; D not resolved. The CDR3 has 16 amino acids. V lost 6 bases, J lost 0 bases, and 15 bases lay in between. The V gene's germline CDR1 is MNHNS and CDR2 SASEGT. In DNA form, the CDR3 reads TGTGCCAGCAGGTCTTCAGTGGGCTTTAGCAATCAGCCCCAGCATTTT. This translates into CASRSSVGFSNQPQHF.

This chain connects TRBV7-9 to TRBJ2-1; possibly TRBD1 for D (5 bases). V lost 5 bases to trimming and J lost 0 bases, with 11 bases between them. CDR1 is SEHNR, CDR2 FQNEAQ, per germline (reference sequence). This CDR3 is built from 15 residues. The DNA for the CDR3 is TGTGCCAGCAGCAGCAGGGTGGTCTCCTACAATGAGCAGTTCTTC. Its protein product is CASSSRVVSYNEQFF.